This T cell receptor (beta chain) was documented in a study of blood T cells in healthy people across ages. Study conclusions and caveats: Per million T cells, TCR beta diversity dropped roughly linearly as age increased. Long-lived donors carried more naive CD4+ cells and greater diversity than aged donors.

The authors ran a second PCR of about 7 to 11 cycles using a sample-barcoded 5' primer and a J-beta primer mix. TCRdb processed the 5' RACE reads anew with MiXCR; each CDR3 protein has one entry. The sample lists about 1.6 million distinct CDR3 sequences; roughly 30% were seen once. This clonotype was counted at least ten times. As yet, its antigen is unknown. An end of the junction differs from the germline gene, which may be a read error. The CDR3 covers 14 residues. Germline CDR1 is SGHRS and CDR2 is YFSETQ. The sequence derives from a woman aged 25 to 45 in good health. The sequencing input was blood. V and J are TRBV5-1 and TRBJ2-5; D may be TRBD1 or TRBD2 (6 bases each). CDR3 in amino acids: CASSLRGGQETQYF. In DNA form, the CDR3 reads TGTGCCAGCAGCCTCCGAGGGGGGCAAGAGACCCAGTACTTC.